These T cell receptor beta chains were read from a single sample in a study of T cells after yellow fever vaccination. TCRdb re-derived calls from the 5' RACE reads in MiXCR, one entry per CDR3 protein. The table records about 160,000 distinct CDR3 sequences, approximately 6.8% of them present only once. Here the sequenced sample was CD4+ T cells sorted from PBMCs, taken 4 to 6 days after the first yellow fever vaccination. The receptors were sampled from a man aged 18 to 30 who received the YFV17D yellow fever vaccine. The CDR3 runs from the conserved cysteine through the conserved F or W. Each record gives: clone size, D gene, J gene, V gene, CDR3 DNA, CDR3 protein. A D gene is named only where the DNA matches it firmly. Size values are once, few and many counts, or a class for expanded clones, and some rows have none.

>many|.|TRBJ2-1|TRBV9
TGTGCCAGCAGCGTGATGACTCGGAGCTCCTACAATGAGCAGTTCTTC
CASSVMTRSSYNEQFF
>few|TRBD2|TRBJ2-3|TRBV7-8
TGTGCCAGCAGCTTTAGGCCTAGCGGGGGGTCCCGCTCGGGTACGCAGTATTTT
CASSFRPSGGSRSGTQYF
>many|TRBD2|TRBJ2-2|TRBV6-1
TGTGCCAGCAGGGCTAGCGGGAACACCGGGGAGCTGTTTTTT
CASRASGNTGELFF
>.|.|TRBJ1-1|TRBV9
TGTGCCAGCAGCGTAGGGGTAGAGAACACTGAAGCTTTCTTT
CASSVGVENTEAFF
>many|.|TRBJ2-2|TRBV20-1
TGCAGTGCTAGCCGTGCCTACTACACCGGGGAGCTGTTTTTT
CSASRAYYTGELFF
>many|.|TRBJ1-2|TRBV10-3
TGTGCCATCGGATTTGAGGGCTACACCTTC
CAIGFEGYTF
>.|.|TRBJ1-1|TRBV6-5
TGTGCCAGCAGTTATAGCAGGGAAGTGACTGAAGCTTTCTTT
CASSYSREVTEAFF
>many|TRBD2|TRBJ2-5|TRBV27
TGTGCCAGCAGTTGGGGGGGGTCGAAGTACTTC
CASSWGGSKYF
>.|.|TRBJ2-1|TRBV7-9
TGTGCCAGCAGCTTAACCAGGACCGCCTACAATGAGCAGTTCTTC
CASSLTRTAYNEQFF
>.|.|TRBJ2-1|TRBV4-2
TGTGCCAGCAGCCAAGCAAGACTAGACAATGAGCAGTTCTTC
CASSQARLDNEQFF
>few|.|TRBJ2-2|TRBV4-2
TGTGCCAGCAGCCCCGGACTGACTAACACCGGGGAGCTGTTTTTT
CASSPGLTNTGELFF
>.|.|TRBJ2-6|TRBV12-3/TRBV12-4
TGTGCCAGCACCAAGACCCCTGGGGCCAACGTCCTGACTTTC
CASTKTPGANVLTF
>many|TRBD1|TRBJ2-1|TRBV29-1
TGCAGCGTACACACAGGGGGCCCCCAGCAGTTCTTC
CSVHTGGPQQFF
>few|.|TRBJ1-4|TRBV20-1
TGCAGTGCTAGAGAGGGGGGGCCAGGGGAAAAACTGTTTTTT
CSAREGGPGEKLFF
>many|.|TRBJ1-1|TRBV11-2
TGTGCCAGCAGCTTAGATCTGGGGCGGACTGAAGCTTTCTTT
CASSLDLGRTEAFF
>few|.|TRBJ1-2|TRBV18
TGTGCCAGCTCTCCTTCGGACACCGGCTACACCTTC
CASSPSDTGYTF
>many|.|TRBJ2-2|TRBV5-1
TGCGCCAGCAGCTTGGCGCTTATGAACACCGGGGAGCTGTTTTTT
CASSLALMNTGELFF
>few|.|TRBJ2-1|TRBV7-2
TGTGCCAGCAGCTTAGTGAACGGGGGCCTTTACAATGAGCAGTTCTTC
CASSLVNGGLYNEQFF
>many|.|TRBJ2-5|TRBV7-2
TGTGCCAGCAGCGCTAATAGGCAGGACGGTGGGGAGACCCAGTACTTC
CASSANRQDGGETQYF
>many|.|TRBJ2-1|TRBV12-3/TRBV12-4
TGTGCCAGCAGGCAGGGAGAGGGGCCTTACAATGAGCAGTTCTTC
CASRQGEGPYNEQFF
>many|TRBD2|TRBJ2-2|TRBV7-2
TGTGCCAGCACCCGGGGAGGGATCTCCACCGGGGAGCTGTTTTTT
CASTRGGISTGELFF
>.|.|TRBJ2-5|TRBV20-1
TGCAGTGCTAACAGGCGGCAGACCCAGTACTTC
CSANRRQTQYF
>few|TRBD1|TRBJ1-2|TRBV7-2
TGTGCCAGCAGCTTAGTGGGACAGGGGAACTATGGCTACACCTTC
CASSLVGQGNYGYTF
>.|TRBD2|TRBJ2-5|TRBV3-1
TGTGCCAGCAGCCAAGGTTTCGGCGGGACTAGACGCGAGACCCAGTACTTC
CASSQGFGGTRRETQYF
>few|TRBD1|TRBJ2-1|TRBV30
TGTGCCTGGAGGCCCAGGGGGCCCTACAATGAGCAGTTCTTC
CAWRPRGPYNEQFF
>.|.|TRBJ1-5|TRBV6-1
TGCGCCACCATGGCCACCAGCAATCAGCCCCAGCATTTT
CATMATSNQPQHF
>many|TRBD1|TRBJ2-4|TRBV3-1
TGTGCCAGCAGCCCAGGACAGGGCCTAGCCAAAAACATTCAGTACTTC
CASSPGQGLAKNIQYF
>few|TRBD2|TRBJ2-4|TRBV6-1
TGTGCCAGCAGGGATGAGCGGGGGGCAAAAAACATTCAGTACTTC
CASRDERGAKNIQYF
>few|.|TRBJ2-3|TRBV11-2
TGTGCCAGCAGCTCCTTGAGGGGCGGGCGCCCCTATACGCAGTATTTT
CASSSLRGGRPYTQYF
>few|TRBD2|TRBJ2-3|TRBV4-1
TGCGCCAGCAGCCAAGAGGGACTACGGCCCCCAGATACGCAGTATTTT
CASSQEGLRPPDTQYF
>.|.|TRBJ1-1|TRBV3-1
TGTGCCAGCAGCCAGTACGACCTTTTGCCTGAAGCTTTCTTT
CASSQYDLLPEAFF
>few|TRBD1|TRBJ1-4|TRBV7-8
TGTGCCAGCAGCTTTGGCGGGACAGGGGTTCCGCCTGGTGAAAAACTGTTTTTT
CASSFGGTGVPPGEKLFF
>many|TRBD1|TRBJ1-4|TRBV12-3/TRBV12-4
TGTGCCAGCAGTTTAAGCTCAGGGGGAGGGAATGAAAAACTGTTTTTT
CASSLSSGGGNEKLFF
>.|.|TRBJ2-3|TRBV21-1
TGTGCCAGCAGCAACCGGGGGGCAACAGATACGCAGTATTTT
CASSNRGATDTQYF
>.|.|TRBJ2-7|TRBV30
TGTGCCTGGAAAGGGACCGCGGGATTGGAGCAGTACTTC
CAWKGTAGLEQYF
>.|TRBD1|TRBJ2-3|TRBV5-4
TGTGCCAGCAGCATCGGACAGGGGGCTACTTCTAGCACAGATACGCAGTATTTT
CASSIGQGATSSTDTQYF
>many|.|TRBJ2-7|TRBV7-8
TGTGCCACCTCCCTACAGGGAGGATACGAGCAGTACTTC
CATSLQGGYEQYF
>many|.|TRBJ2-1|TRBV4-3
TGCGCCAGCAGCCAAGTATGGGACAGTGAGAGGGGAGGGCAGTTCTTC
CASSQVWDSERGGQFF
>.|TRBD1|TRBJ2-7|TRBV2
TGTGCCAGTAGAATTCCGGGACAGGGGGCCAACGAGCAGTACTTC
CASRIPGQGANEQYF
>many|TRBD2|TRBJ2-1|TRBV4-2
TGTGCCAGCAGCCAAGATGTGGGGACTAGCGGTTACAATGAGCAGTTCTTC
CASSQDVGTSGYNEQFF
>.|.|TRBJ1-1|TRBV5-4
TGTGCCAGCAGCTTGGAGTTAGCCGGGGGCGGTGACACTGAAGCTTTCTTT
CASSLELAGGGDTEAFF
>many|.|TRBJ2-5|TRBV5-1
TGCGCCAGCAGCTTGCGGGGAGAAGAGACCCAGTACTTC
CASSLRGEETQYF